These T cell receptor beta chains were read from a single sample in a study of beta chain features in type 1 diabetes. Data came from immunoSEQ multiplex PCR; TCRdb stores just in-frame clones and leaves some out. The table lists about 370,000 clones, about 15% of them singletons. The sequencing input was naive CD4+ T cells from blood. Receptors originate from a woman younger than 35 in good health. The CDR3 runs from the conserved cysteine through the conserved F or W. The D gene is left open where the match is weak. Some rows mark clone size as missing; the rest say once, few, many or name a class of expanded clone.

CASSRTREQYF TGTGCCAGCTCGAGGACTCGCGAGCAGTACTTC TRBV28 few 11 - TRBJ2-7
CASSPRDRVGEKLFF TGTGCCAGCAGCCCCCGGGACAGGGTGGGTGAAAAACTGTTTTTT TRBV9 - 15 TRBD1 TRBJ1-4
CASSLAGGQPQHF TGCGCCAGCAGCTTGGCCGGGGGTCAGCCCCAGCATTTT TRBV5-1 few 13 - TRBJ1-5
CASSNTGSDTQYF TGTGCCAGCAGTAATACAGGGTCAGATACGCAGTATTTT TRBV7-9 few 13 - TRBJ2-3
CASSLALTGQRETQYF TGTGCCAGCAGCTTAGCCTTAACCGGACAGAGGGAGACCCAGTACTTC TRBV7-9 - 16 - TRBJ2-5
CASSLGEGTQYF TGTGCCAGCAGCTTAGGGGAGGGTACGCAGTACTTC TRBV7-8 few 12 TRBD2 TRBJ2-7
CAWTRPPSLPQYF TGTGCCTGGACCCGTCCCCCTAGCCTGCCCCAGTACTTC TRBV30 - 13 - TRBJ2-5
CASSLAGTYEQYF TGTGCCAGCAGCTTAGCGGGAACCTACGAGCAGTACTTC TRBV11-2 - 13 - TRBJ2-7
CASSKGQVLTFGYEQYF TGTGCCAGCAGCAAAGGGCAGGTTTTAACCTTTGGGTACGAGCAGTACTTC TRBV21-1 - 17 - TRBJ2-7
CASSSDRYDEQFF TGTGCCAGCTCATCAGACAGGTATGATGAGCAGTTCTTC TRBV18 - 13 - TRBJ2-1
CASSPEGGYEQYF TGTGCCAGCAGCCCCGAGGGCGGGTACGAACAGTACTTC TRBV9 - 13 - TRBJ2-7
CASSPDRSNYGYTF TGCGCCAGCAGCCCGGACAGGTCGAACTATGGCTACACCTTC TRBV5-1 - 14 TRBD1 TRBJ1-2
CASSPLGRESLNEQFF TGTGCCAGCTCACCACTGGGGCGGGAGTCCCTTAATGAGCAGTTCTTC TRBV18 - 16 TRBD2 TRBJ2-1
CASSRPAGHTDTQYF TGTGCCAGCAGTCGGCCAGCGGGACACACAGATACGCAGTATTTT TRBV7-2 few 15 - TRBJ2-3
CASSLPQRGGNEQFF TGCGCCAGCAGCTTGCCCCAGCGAGGAGGCAATGAGCAGTTCTTC TRBV5-1 - 15 - TRBJ2-1
CASSSLGVGRQETQYF TGTGCCAGCAGCTCCCTAGGGGTCGGGCGACAAGAGACCCAGTACTTC TRBV14 few 16 - TRBJ2-5
CAWSVLGDEQFF TGTGCCTGGAGTGTATTAGGGGATGAGCAGTTCTTC TRBV30 - 12 - TRBJ2-1
CASSLGRGLNTEAFF TGTGCCAGCAGCTTAGGGAGGGGCCTGAACACTGAAGCTTTCTTT TRBV7-9 - 15 - TRBJ1-1
CASRAWAGGTYEQYF TGTGCCAGCAGGGCCTGGGCTGGAGGGACCTACGAGCAGTACTTC TRBV28 few 15 - TRBJ2-7
CASSPTSVQETQYF TGTGCCAGCAGCCCTACTAGCGTTCAAGAGACCCAGTACTTC TRBV7-3 few 14 TRBD2 TRBJ2-5
CATTPRQGGTGNTIYF TGTGCCACCACTCCCCGCCAGGGAGGAACTGGAAACACCATATATTTT TRBV15 few 16 - TRBJ1-3
CASRKDRRETQYF TGTGCCAGCAGAAAAGACAGGAGGGAGACCCAGTACTTC TRBV6-5 few 13 - TRBJ2-5
CASSPAGTGYTEQYF TGTGCCAGCAGCCCAGCAGGGACAGGGTACACCGAGCAGTACTTC TRBV7-9 - 15 TRBD1 TRBJ2-7
CASSLASGSSYEQYF TGCGCCAGCAGCTTGGCTAGCGGGAGCTCCTACGAGCAGTACTTC TRBV5-1 few 15 TRBD2 TRBJ2-7
CASSWDRGRHEQYF TGTGCCAGCAGTTGGGACAGGGGGCGGCACGAGCAGTACTTC TRBV27 - 14 TRBD1 TRBJ2-7
CASSLERRRAGVSDTQYF TGTGCCAGCAGCTTAGAGAGGAGACGGGCGGGAGTGTCAGATACGCAGTATTTT TRBV7-9 few 18 TRBD2 TRBJ2-3
CASSSGTGRHNEQFF TGTGCCAGCAGCTCCGGGACAGGACGACACAATGAGCAGTTCTTC TRBV7-2 few 15 TRBD1 TRBJ2-1
CASSSSLGGRNTEAFF TGTGCCAGCAGCTCGTCCTTAGGGGGCAGGAACACTGAAGCTTTCTTT TRBV7-2 - 16 TRBD1 TRBJ1-1
CASRIAGGGNIQYF TGTGCCAGCCGCATAGCGGGAGGTGGAAACATTCAGTACTTC TRBV13 - 14 TRBD2 TRBJ2-4
CASSFTSGMVTGELFF TGCGCCAGCAGCTTCACTAGCGGGATGGTCACCGGGGAGCTGTTTTTT TRBV5-1 few 16 TRBD2 TRBJ2-2
CASRPAGYSNQPQHF TGTGCCAGCAGGCCGGCGGGGTATAGCAATCAGCCCCAGCATTTT TRBV28 few 15 - TRBJ1-5
CASSLGLAGADEQYF TGTGCCAGCTCGCTGGGACTAGCGGGAGCCGACGAGCAGTACTTC TRBV18 few 15 TRBD2 TRBJ2-7
CSARLAERWGTDTQYF TGCAGCGCCCGACTAGCGGAGCGTTGGGGCACAGATACGCAGTATTTT TRBV29-1 - 16 TRBD2 TRBJ2-3
CASERSSYGYTF TGTGCAAGCGAACGGAGCAGCTATGGCTACACCTTC TRBV2 - 12 - TRBJ1-2
CASSVQGMNTEAFF TGTGCCAGCAGTGTACAGGGTATGAACACTGAAGCTTTCTTT TRBV6-1 - 14 - TRBJ1-1